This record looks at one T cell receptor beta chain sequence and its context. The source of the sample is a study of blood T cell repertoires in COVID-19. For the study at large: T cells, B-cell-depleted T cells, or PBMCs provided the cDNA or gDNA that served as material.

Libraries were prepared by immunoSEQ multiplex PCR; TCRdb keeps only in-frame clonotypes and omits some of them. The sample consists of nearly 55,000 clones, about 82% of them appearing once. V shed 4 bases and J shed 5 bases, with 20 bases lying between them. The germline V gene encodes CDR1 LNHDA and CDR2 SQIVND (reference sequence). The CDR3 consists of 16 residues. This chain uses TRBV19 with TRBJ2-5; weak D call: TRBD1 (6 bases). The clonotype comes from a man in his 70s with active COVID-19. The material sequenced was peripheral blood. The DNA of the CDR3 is TGTGCCAGTAGTACCCGCAGGGGTCTAGGTAGGGAGACCCAGTACTTC. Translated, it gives CASSTRRGLGRETQYF.